This TCR beta chain is drawn from a study of T cells in women clearing cervical HPV infection. The junction had 4 bases not matched to a gene; V was cut back by 0 bases and J by 5 bases. The CDR3 is 14 residues long. The germline gives CDR1 DFQATT, CDR2 SNEGSKA (reference sequence). TCR beta CDR3 amplified by multiplex PCR from roughly 1,100 ng genomic DNA. Some clones are missing from TCRdb's copy, which holds only in-frame ones; the method was immunoSEQ multiplex PCR. This repertoire includes about 45,000 clones. Study-wide results and caveats: CIN3+ cases had significantly higher TCR repertoire richness than controls, but evenness did not differ.

Comments on this clone: Its specificity is not known. Sequencing ends 3 residues short of the CDR3 end; the germline J gene provides the rest.

This chain uses TRBV20-1 with TRBJ1-1, with TRBD1 matching over 9 bases. The material sequenced was blood buffy coat. The clonotype was recovered from a woman between 18 and 70 years old with a cervical HPV16 infection that either progressed to CIN3+ or cleared (not recorded which). The part of the CDR3 DNA that was read is TGCAGTGCTAGAGAGAGGACAGGGGTTACTGAA. Translating it yields CSARERTGVTE. The full CDR3 reads CSARERTGVTEAFF.